This passage covers 2 T cell receptor beta chains from one sample sequenced in a study of OX40 agonist ivuxolimab in advanced cancers. Generated by immunoSEQ multiplex PCR, the TCRdb table keeps only in-frame clones and is missing some. The table lists roughly 50,000 clones, roughly 81% of them singletons. The starting material was CD4+ or CD8+ T cells sorted from blood, obtained in a trial of the OX40 agonist ivuxolimab. These receptors all stem from an adult with an advanced solid tumor such as melanoma, head and neck, liver or kidney cancer.

The J gene is TRBJ1-3, the V gene TRBV15, with unresolved D. From germline, CDR1 is LNHNV and CDR2 YYDKDF (reference sequence). The CDR3 is made up of 16 amino acids. V lost 0 bases to trimming and J lost 4 bases, with 13 bases between them. The CDR3 DNA reads as TGTGCCACCAGCAGAGATCTCGAGTCGTCAGGAAACACCATATATTTT. Amino acid sequence: CATSRDLESSGNTIYF.

This clone was recorded once. The chain has TRBV19 and TRBJ2-5; TRBD1 is a possible D gene (6 bases). The CDR3 is 14 residues long. CDR1 LNHDA and CDR2 SQIVND come from the germline V gene (reference sequence). Deletions cut 3 bases from V and 6 bases from J, with 14 bases between. CDR3: CASSMSSRGQTQYF. CDR3 sequence (DNA): TGTGCCAGTAGTATGTCATCCAGGGGTCAGACCCAGTACTTC. Full variable domain (rest looked up from reference TRBV19 and TRBJ2-5): DGGITQSPKYLFRKEGQNVTLSCEQNLNHDAMYWYRQDPGQGLRLIYYSQIVNDFQKGDIAEGYSVSREKKESFPLTVTSAQKNPTAFYLCASSMSSRGQTQYFGPGTRLLVL.